This entry describes one T cell receptor beta chain. Only in-frame clones appear in the TCRdb table, and some are missing; sequencing was by immunoSEQ multiplex PCR. The sample includes 15,000 to 20,000 clones, about 95% of them seen just once. The data were taken from a study of blood T cell dynamics during melanoma immunotherapy. Germline V lookup: CDR1 SGDLS, CDR2 YYNGEE. CDR3 length: 14 amino acids. Trimming cost V 4 bases and J 2 bases, with 11 bases left between them. Noted time point: week 3, after first cycle of checkpoint inhibitor. Disease control meant complete response, partial response or stable disease at 12 weeks. Prior systemic cancer therapy, immunosuppressant use and other active malignancies excluded patients.

The sample in question was effector memory CD8+ T cells from blood, obtained from a patient treated with checkpoint blockade. The chain links TRBV9 to TRBJ2-3; D possibly corresponds to TRBD1 (6 bases). The TCR was taken from a human donor with melanoma. For the CDR3, the DNA is TGTGCCAGCAGCAACCGGGACAACACAGATACGCAGTATTTT. Protein sequence: CASSNRDNTDTQYF.